This is a list of T cell receptor beta chains from one sample in a study of shared clonotypes between healthy human individuals. Sequenced by immunoSEQ multiplex PCR; TCRdb stores in-frame clones only, minus some. The sample lists nearly 600,000 clones; 95% to 96% were seen once. Sequencing input: naive CD8+ T cells sorted from blood. The source of these receptors is a woman aged 30 to 39 in good health. The CDR3 runs from the conserved cysteine through the conserved F or W. Each record gives: V gene, D gene, J gene, CDR3 protein, CDR3 DNA. The D gene is left open where the match is weak.

TRBV4-1	-	TRBJ1-1	CASSQDPSLNTEAFF	TGCGCCAGCAGCCAAGATCCCAGCTTGAACACTGAAGCTTTCTTT
TRBV19	TRBD2	TRBJ2-7	CASSPMAGVVEQYF	TGTGCCAGTAGCCCCATGGCGGGAGTCGTCGAGCAGTACTTC
TRBV10-2	-	TRBJ2-1	CASSDPWGGLEGERSYNEQFF	TGCGCCAGCAGTGATCCCTGGGGCGGTCTGGAGGGGGAGAGATCCTACAATGAGCAGTTCTTC
TRBV6-5	-	TRBJ2-1	CASRPDEAKGEFF	TGTGCCAGCAGACCCGACGAGGCGAAAGGGGAGTTCTTC
TRBV7-9	-	TRBJ2-7	CASSSSGTLSEQYF	TGTGCCAGCAGCTCCTCCGGGACCCTGAGTGAGCAGTACTTC
TRBV29-1	TRBD2	TRBJ2-3	CSVISGNTDTQYF	TGCAGCGTTATTAGCGGGAACACAGATACGCAGTATTTT
TRBV5-6	-	TRBJ2-7	CASSFGNSYEQYF	TGTGCCAGCAGCTTTGGGAACTCCTACGAGCAGTACTTC
TRBV5-1	TRBD2	TRBJ2-5	CASRTPKGASGSRDQETQYF	TGCGCCAGCAGGACTCCCAAAGGGGCTAGCGGGAGTCGGGACCAAGAGACCCAGTACTTC
TRBV29-1	-	TRBJ2-3	CSVWLVTDTQYF	TGCAGCGTTTGGCTTGTCACAGATACGCAGTATTTT
TRBV2	-	TRBJ1-2	CASAPRVRQTYGYTF	TGTGCCAGCGCGCCCCGCGTCCGACAGACCTATGGCTACACCTTC
TRBV10-3	-	TRBJ2-7	CAISDGDEQYF	TGTGCCATCAGTGATGGGGACGAGCAGTACTTC
TRBV4-1	TRBD1	TRBJ2-3	CASSQDKQGNTDTQYF	TGCGCCAGCAGCCAAGATAAACAGGGGAACACAGATACGCAGTATTTT
TRBV27	TRBD2	TRBJ2-7	CASRPGTRNYEQYF	TGTGCCAGCAGGCCCGGGACTAGGAACTACGAGCAGTACTTC
TRBV5-4	-	TRBJ2-1	CASSLGASSYNEQFF	TGTGCCAGCAGCTTGGGGGCCAGCTCCTACAATGAGCAGTTCTTC
TRBV9	-	TRBJ1-1	CASSPWGRPF	TGTGCCAGCAGCCCCTGGGGGAGACCCTTT
TRBV27	-	TRBJ2-1	CASSHGRGYNEQFF	TGTGCCAGCAGCCACGGGCGAGGCTACAATGAGCAGTTCTTC